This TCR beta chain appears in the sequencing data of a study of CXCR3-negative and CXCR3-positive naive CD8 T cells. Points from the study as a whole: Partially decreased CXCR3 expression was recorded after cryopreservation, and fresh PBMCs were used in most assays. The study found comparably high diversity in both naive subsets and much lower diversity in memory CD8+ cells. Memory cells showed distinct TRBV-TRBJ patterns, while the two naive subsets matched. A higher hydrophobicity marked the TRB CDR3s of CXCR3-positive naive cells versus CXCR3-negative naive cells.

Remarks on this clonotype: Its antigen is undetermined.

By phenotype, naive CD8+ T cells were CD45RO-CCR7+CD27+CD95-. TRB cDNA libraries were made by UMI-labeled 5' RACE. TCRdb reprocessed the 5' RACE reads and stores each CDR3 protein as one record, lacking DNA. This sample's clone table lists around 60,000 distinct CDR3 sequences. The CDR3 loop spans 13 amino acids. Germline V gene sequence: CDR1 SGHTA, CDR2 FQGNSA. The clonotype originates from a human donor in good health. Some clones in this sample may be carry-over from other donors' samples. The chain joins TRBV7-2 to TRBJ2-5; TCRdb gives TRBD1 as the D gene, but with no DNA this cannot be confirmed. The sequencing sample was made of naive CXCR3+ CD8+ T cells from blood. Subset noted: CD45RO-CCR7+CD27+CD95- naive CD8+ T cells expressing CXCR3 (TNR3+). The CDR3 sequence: CATRASSLETQYF.